The 21 T cell receptor beta chains presented below share a single source sample, sequenced in a study of cytomegalovirus exposure and HLA in healthy donors. PCR involved 60 Vbeta and 13 Jbeta primers. The repertoire was sequenced with immunoSEQ multiplex PCR; TCRdb's copy has only in-frame clones and lacks some. The record lists 95,000 to 110,000 clones, of which the ten most abundant hold about 3%. Sequencing was carried out using PBMCs. These receptors were taken from a man aged 40-49 years in good health and CMV-seronegative.

The chain couples TRBV30 to TRBJ1-1, with D maybe TRBD1 (6 bases). V lost 3 bases and J lost 1, with 12 bases in between. Germline V lookup: CDR1 GTSNPN, CDR2 SVGIG (reference sequence). The length of the CDR3 is 14 residues. The CDR3 coding sequence is TGTGCCTGGAGCCACTCGACAGGGAACACTGAAGCTTTCTTT. It translates to CAWSHSTGNTEAFF.

The chain links TRBV5-4 to TRBJ1-2; perhaps TRBD1 as D (5 bases). The germline V gene has CDR1 SGHNT and CDR2 YYREEE (reference sequence). The CDR3 runs 14 residues. V lost 5 bases and J 7 bases, leaving 18 bases between the germline ends. The CDR3 DNA reads as TGTGCCAGCAGTTTCCTGGGGGGGTGGGGTGGCTACACCTTC. Its protein product is CASSFLGGWGGYTF.

CDR3 sequence (DNA): TGTGCCAGCAGCCCCGCGACTAGCGGCACAGATACGCAGTATTTT. Its translation: CASSPATSGTDTQYF. The chain couples TRBV7-2 to TRBJ2-3, with TRBD2 matching 8 bases. After removal of 5 bases from V and 1 base from J, the junction contained 5 bases not matched to a gene. The CDR3 runs to 15 residues. Germline assignment: CDR1 SGHTA and CDR2 FQGNSA.

The genes are TRBV25-1 and TRBJ2-3; 7 bases match TRBD1. Losses at the gene ends were 4 bases for V and 3 bases for J; bases not matched to a gene: 7. Germline V gene sequence: CDR1 MGHDK, CDR2 SYGVNS. This CDR3 region has 15 residues. The CDR3 spells CASSGQGVGTDTQYF. CDR3 in DNA: TGTGCCAGCAGTGGCCAGGGGGTAGGGACAGATACGCAGTATTTT.

The chain employs TRBV30 and TRBJ2-5, with TRBD2 matching 7 bases. This CDR3 comprises 14 residues. V lost 0 bases to trimming and J lost 4 bases; unmatched junction nucleotides: 5. Germline loops: CDR1 GTSNPN, CDR2 SVGIG (reference sequence). The CDR3 reads CAWSVLGGRETQYF. CDR3 sequence (DNA): TGTGCCTGGAGTGTACTGGGCGGGAGAGAGACCCAGTACTTC.

The chain uses TRBV15 and TRBJ2-2; 11 bases align to TRBD1. This CDR3 region has 17 residues. The germline CDR1 and CDR2 sequences are LNHNV and YYDKDF (reference sequence). With V trimmed by 5 bases and J by 4 bases, 9 bases remained unmatched. The chain's CDR3 is CATSGIRGTGGTGELFF. The DNA for the CDR3 is TGTGCCACCAGCGGAATCCGGGGGACAGGGGGCACCGGGGAGCTGTTTTTT.

The chain joins TRBV6-5 to TRBJ2-7, with 8 bases that match TRBD1. CDR3 length: 13 residues. The ends lost 7 bases at V and 5 bases at J; junction bases unmatched: 7. The germline gives CDR1 MNHEY, CDR2 SVGAGI. The CDR3 DNA reads as TGTGCCAGCAAGGATGCAGGGGGCAACGAGCAGTACTTC. This codes for CASKDAGGNEQYF.

The chain couples TRBV7-9 to TRBJ1-1; D unclear. The ends were cut back, 5 bases at V and 0 bases at J, with 19 bases in the middle. The germline V gene encodes CDR1 SEHNR and CDR2 FQNEAQ (reference sequence). The CDR3 is made up of 17 amino acids. In DNA, the CDR3 is TGTGCCAGCAGCGCCCGGGCCGGAGGAGGGTTGAACACTGAAGCTTTCTTT. This translates into CASSARAGGGLNTEAFF.

The chain joins TRBV28 to TRBJ1-2; D gene unclear. In germline, CDR1 is MDHEN, CDR2 SYDVKM. Trimming pared 6 bases from V and 1 base from J, leaving 15 bases between. This CDR3 region has 15 residues. This chain's CDR3 is CASSRLQSFNYGYTF. CDR3 sequence (DNA): TGTGCCAGCAGCCGCCTACAGAGTTTTAACTATGGCTACACCTTC.

The chain uses TRBV5-1 and TRBJ1-2; 8 bases fit TRBD1. With 2 bases clipped from V and 12 bases from J, the junction kept 12 bases outside the gene matches. The germline gives CDR1 SGHRS, CDR2 YFSETQ. The CDR3 length is 14 residues. CDR3 sequence reads: CASSLTWTGFFHTF. The CDR3 region has the DNA TGCGCCAGCAGCTTAACGTGGACAGGGTTTTTTCACACCTTC.

V is TRBV5-4 and J is TRBJ2-3, with 7 bases identical to TRBD2. Germline-derived CDR1 and CDR2 are SGHNT and YYREEE (reference sequence). Germline trimming cut 3 bases from V and 4 bases from J; bases unmatched to any gene: 2. This CDR3 is 13 amino acids long. The CDR3 here is CASSSRGADTQYF. The CDR3 DNA sequence: TGTGCCAGCAGCTCACGGGGGGCAGATACGCAGTATTTT.

The V gene is TRBV6-6, the J gene TRBJ2-1; D might be TRBD2 (5 bases). The germline V gene has CDR1 MNHNY and CDR2 SVGAGI (reference sequence). The CDR3 spans 15 residues. V was pared by 2 bases and J by 9 bases, with 17 bases between. CDR3 in DNA: TGTGCCAGCAGTTACGCGCGGGCTACCGAAGTTGAGCAGTTCTTC. This sequence encodes CASSYARATEVEQFF.

CDR3 protein: CAWSRVDQPQHF. The CDR3 region has the DNA TGTGCCTGGAGCAGGGTCGATCAGCCCCAGCATTTT. The V call is TRBV30, the J call TRBJ1-5; D may be TRBD1 (5 bases). Trimming took off 3 bases at V and 5 bases at J, with 8 bases between the two ends. The CDR3 spans 12 residues. Germline V gene lookup returns CDR1 GTSNPN and CDR2 SVGIG (reference sequence).

The chain uses TRBV7-2 and TRBJ2-1, with D tentatively TRBD2 (6 bases). The germline CDR1 and CDR2 sequences are SGHTA and FQGNSA. Trimming stripped 1 base from V and 10 bases from J, with 14 bases between. The CDR3 consists of 14 residues. The CDR3 region has the DNA TGTGCCAGCAGCTTAGATGGGGGAGGCCGAGAGCAGTTCTTC. Protein: CASSLDGGGREQFF.

The CDR3 reads CASTRRGTGDFSSQPQHF. For the CDR3, the DNA is TGTGCCAGTACTCGAAGGGGGACAGGGGATTTTTCGAGTCAGCCCCAGCATTTT. The gene calls are TRBV19 and TRBJ1-5, with TRBD1 identical over 10 bases. The CDR3 contains 18 residues. Germline CDR1 and CDR2: LNHDA and SQIVND (reference sequence). V lost 7 bases and J lost 6; bases outside the gene matches: 18.

The chain uses TRBV6-1 and TRBJ1-2; a weak D match, TRBD1 (6 bases). The CDR3 length is 13 residues. Per the germline V gene, CDR1 is MNHNS and CDR2 is SASEGT. The germline V and J ends were trimmed by 6 bases and 2 bases, with 10 bases remaining between them. DNA of the CDR3: TGTGCCAGCAGGGCCGACAGGAACTATGGCTACACCTTC. It codes for CASRADRNYGYTF.

The chain joins TRBV6-5 to TRBJ2-5, with 7 bases identical to TRBD1. The J call may be mistaken, given a closer DNA end match to TRBJ2-7. Germline CDR1 is MNHEY and CDR2 is SVGAGI. This CDR3 comprises 14 residues. CDR3 bases: TGTGCCAGCAGCCGAGACAGGGTGTCCTACGAGCAGTACTTC. It encodes CASSRDRVSYEQYF.

V gene TRBV7-8 combines with J gene TRBJ1-4, with 7 bases lining up with TRBD1. After removal of 3 bases from V and 8 bases from J, the junction contained 18 bases not matched to a gene. This CDR3 has 18 residues. Germline CDR1 is SGHVS and CDR2 is FQNEAQ. DNA of the CDR3: TGTGCCAGCAGCTTCCAAGGGGGGCGTACAGGGGCGGACGAAAAACTGTTTTTT. Translated: CASSFQGGRTGADEKLFF.

The chain links TRBV5-1 to TRBJ1-2, with D perhaps matching TRBD1 (5 bases). Germline lookup yields CDR1 SGHRS and CDR2 YFSETQ. Trimming shortened V by 6 bases and J by 3 bases, and 18 bases separated the two germline ends. The CDR3 contains 15 residues. The CDR3 bases are TGCGCCAGCACTCTTGGCGGGGGACTTGACTATGGCTACACCTTC. It encodes CASTLGGGLDYGYTF.

V usage is TRBV11-2 and J usage is TRBJ2-7; the match to TRBD1 covers 7 bases. Unmatched junction bases numbered 11, after V lost 2 bases and J lost 7 bases. Germline loops: CDR1 SGHAT, CDR2 FQNNGV. This CDR3 has 15 residues. Here the CDR3 reads CASSLNGQVRLEQYF. CDR3 nucleotides: TGTGCCAGCAGCTTAAACGGACAGGTTCGCCTAGAGCAGTACTTC.

The J gene is TRBJ2-3, the V gene TRBV7-5; whether TRBD1, the table's D call, matches the DNA was not checked. TRBV7-5 is a listed pseudogene. This CDR3 comprises 15 residues. Written as DNA, the CDR3 is TGTGCCAGAAGCTTAGGCCAGGGTGGCACAGATACGCAGTATTTT. Encoded protein: CARSLGQGGTDTQYF.